The 7 T cell receptor beta chains below were found in one sample sequenced in a study of control samples from healthy donors and cancer patients. The repertoire was sequenced with immunoSEQ multiplex PCR; TCRdb's copy has only in-frame clones and lacks some. This table holds a few hundred thousand clones, roughly 90% found once. The sequenced material came from PBMCs. Receptors originate from a man aged 40-50 years with head and neck cancer.

CDR3 in DNA: TGTGCCATCCGAGGGACAGGGGTCCCTGAAGCTTTCTTT. It is translated as CAIRGTGVPEAFF. The genes are TRBV10-3 and TRBJ1-1; TRBD1 aligns across 10 bases. V was clipped by 8 bases and J by 6 bases; unmatched bases: 6. The V gene's germline CDR1 is ENHRY and CDR2 SYGVKD. The CDR3 runs 13 residues.

The chain uses TRBV28 and TRBJ2-1, with D possibly matching TRBD1 (5 bases). The CDR3 sequence is 15 residues long. Germline V gives CDR1 MDHEN, CDR2 SYDVKM. V dropped 10 bases and J dropped 1 base, with 17 bases sitting between them. The CDR3 nucleotides read TGTGCCACCGATACTCCGGACACTTCCTACAATGAGCAGTTCTTC. Its protein is CATDTPDTSYNEQFF.

V gene TRBV19 combines with J gene TRBJ2-1; D is ambiguous. CDR1 and CDR2 (germline): LNHDA, SQIVND (reference sequence). This CDR3 has 16 amino acids. V was clipped by 3 bases and J by 0 bases, with 12 bases between them. In DNA, the CDR3 is TGTGCCAGTAGTATGGTGGCGGATAGCTCCTACAATGAGCAGTTCTTC. Residues: CASSMVADSSYNEQFF.

The chain is built from TRBV12-3 or TRBV12-4 and TRBJ2-7; 8 bases match TRBD2. This CDR3 is built from 12 residues. CDR3 DNA: TGTCAAACCGGGCGGGAGGTGAGCGAGCAGTACTTC. It yields the protein CQTGREVSEQYF.

The rearrangement uses TRBV6-5 and TRBJ2-7; 10 nucleotides match TRBD2. CDR1 and CDR2 (germline): MNHEY, SVGAGI. This CDR3 comprises 15 residues. The junction had 6 bases not matched to a gene; V was cut back by 7 bases and J by 0 bases. Here the CDR3 reads CASNLAGGLSYEQYF. The DNA of the CDR3 is TGTGCCAGCAATTTAGCGGGAGGCCTCTCCTACGAGCAGTACTTC.

The chain employs TRBV19 and TRBJ1-2, with unresolved D. Germline CDR1 is LNHDA and CDR2 is SQIVND (reference sequence). This CDR3 has 11 amino acids. Trimming took 6 bases from V and 8 from J, leaving 10 bases between them. CDR3 DNA: TGTGCCAGTAGAGAAGGAAGCGGCTACACCTTC. The encoded protein is CASREGSGYTF.

The chain uses TRBV30 and TRBJ1-5; D uncertain. This CDR3 has 14 amino acids. CDR1 and CDR2 from the germline V gene are GTSNPN and SVGIG (reference sequence). Trimming stripped 0 bases from V and 3 bases from J, with 9 bases between. CDR3 nucleotides: TGTGCCTGGAGTGTACTGGGTTACAATCAGCCCCAGCATTTT. Protein sequence: CAWSVLGYNQPQHF.